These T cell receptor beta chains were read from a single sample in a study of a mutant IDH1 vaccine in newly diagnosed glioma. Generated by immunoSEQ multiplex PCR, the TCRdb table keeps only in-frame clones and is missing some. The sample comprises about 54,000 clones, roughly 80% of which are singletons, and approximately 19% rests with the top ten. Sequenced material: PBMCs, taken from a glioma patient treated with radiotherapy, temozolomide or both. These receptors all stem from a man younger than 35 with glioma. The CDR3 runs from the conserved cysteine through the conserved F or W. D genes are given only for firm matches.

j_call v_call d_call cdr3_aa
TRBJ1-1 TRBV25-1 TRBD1 CASSPQGGADIEAFF
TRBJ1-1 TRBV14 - CASSLWDRWNTEAFF
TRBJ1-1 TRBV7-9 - CASSYWASTATNTEAFF
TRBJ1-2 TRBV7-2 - CASSLVQLNYGYTF
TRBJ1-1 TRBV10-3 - CAIRRQWNTEAFF
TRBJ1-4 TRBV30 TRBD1 CAWRGEGQLNEKLFF
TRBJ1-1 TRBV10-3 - CATKGMNTEAFF
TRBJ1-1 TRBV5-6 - CASSLILVSEAFF
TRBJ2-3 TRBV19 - CASSWQGLGLDTQYF
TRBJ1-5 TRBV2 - CASRRSFGNQPQHF
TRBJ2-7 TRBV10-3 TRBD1 CAISETGTGEYEQYF
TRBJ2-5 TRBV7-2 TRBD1 CASSPHGTGFQETQYF
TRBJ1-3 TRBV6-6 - CASGEGNTIYF
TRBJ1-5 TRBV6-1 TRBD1 CASSEAQGMNQPQHF
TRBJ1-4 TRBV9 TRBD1 CASSGQGGNEKLFF
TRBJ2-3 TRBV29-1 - CSVDMGGGTDTQYF
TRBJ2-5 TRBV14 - CASSQERDLETQYF
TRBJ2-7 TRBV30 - CAWSEQSSYEQYF
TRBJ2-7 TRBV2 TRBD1 CARQQGMGSYEQYF
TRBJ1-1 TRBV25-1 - CASKNHRAGAEAFF
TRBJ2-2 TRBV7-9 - CASSPITGELFF
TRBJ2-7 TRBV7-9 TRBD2 CATRHPGLAGTTYEQYF
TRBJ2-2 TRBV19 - CASEPLVGGELFF
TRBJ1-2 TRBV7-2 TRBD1 CASSFSGTGDYGYTF
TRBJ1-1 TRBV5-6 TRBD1 CASSLRDRENTEAFF
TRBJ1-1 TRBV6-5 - CASRTLPDGNTEAFF